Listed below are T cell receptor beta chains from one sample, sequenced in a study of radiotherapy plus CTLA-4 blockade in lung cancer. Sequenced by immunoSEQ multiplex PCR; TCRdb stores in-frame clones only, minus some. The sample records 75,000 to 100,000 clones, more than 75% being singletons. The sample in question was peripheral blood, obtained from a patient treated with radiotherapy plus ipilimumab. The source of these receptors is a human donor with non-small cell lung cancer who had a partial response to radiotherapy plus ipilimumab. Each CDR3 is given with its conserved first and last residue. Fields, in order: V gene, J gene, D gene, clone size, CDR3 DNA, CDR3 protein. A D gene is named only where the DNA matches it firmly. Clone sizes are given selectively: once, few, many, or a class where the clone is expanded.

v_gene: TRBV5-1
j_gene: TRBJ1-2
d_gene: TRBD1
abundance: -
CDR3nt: TGCGCCAGCAGCTTGGAGACAGGGTTAGATGGCTACACCTTC
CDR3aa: CASSLETGLDGYTF

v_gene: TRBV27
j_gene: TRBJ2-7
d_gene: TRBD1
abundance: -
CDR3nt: TGTGCCAGCAGTTTTCGCGGGACAGGCTTCTACGAGCAGTACTTC
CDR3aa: CASSFRGTGFYEQYF

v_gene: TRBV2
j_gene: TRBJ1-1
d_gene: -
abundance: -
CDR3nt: TGTGCCAGCACTACACAGGGAAAAGGGACTGAAGCTTTCTTT
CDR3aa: CASTTQGKGTEAFF

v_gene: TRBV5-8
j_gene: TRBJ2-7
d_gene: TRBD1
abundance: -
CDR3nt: TGTGCCAGCAGCTACGAGGCCGGGACAGGGACCTACGAGCAGTACTTC
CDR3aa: CASSYEAGTGTYEQYF

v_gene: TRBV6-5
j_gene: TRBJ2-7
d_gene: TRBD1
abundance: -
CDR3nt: TGTGCCAGCAGTGGGACAGGAAGCTCCTACGAGCAGTACTTC
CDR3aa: CASSGTGSSYEQYF

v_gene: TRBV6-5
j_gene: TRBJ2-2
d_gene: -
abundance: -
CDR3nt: TGTGCCAGCAAGGAGTCTAGCAAGCCCGGGGAGCTGTTTTTT
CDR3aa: CASKESSKPGELFF

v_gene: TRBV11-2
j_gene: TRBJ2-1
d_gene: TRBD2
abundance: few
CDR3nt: TGTGCCAGCAGCTTATGGACTAGCGGCTACAATGAGCAGTTCTTC
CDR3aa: CASSLWTSGYNEQFF

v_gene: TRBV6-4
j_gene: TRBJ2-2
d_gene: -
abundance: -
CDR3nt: TGTGCCAGCAGCGTCGGTACCGGGGAGCTGTTTTTT
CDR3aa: CASSVGTGELFF

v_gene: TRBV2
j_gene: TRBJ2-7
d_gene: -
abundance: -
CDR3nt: TGTGCCAGCAGTGGGGAATGGGGCAACTACGAGCAGTACTTC
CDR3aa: CASSGEWGNYEQYF

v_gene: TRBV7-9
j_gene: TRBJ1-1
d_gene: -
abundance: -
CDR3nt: TGTGCCAGCAGCTTAGACGGGGGTACTGAAGCTTTCTTT
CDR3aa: CASSLDGGTEAFF

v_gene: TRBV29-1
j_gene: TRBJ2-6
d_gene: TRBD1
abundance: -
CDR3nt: TGCAGCGTAGGAACAGGGGTGGCTGGGGCCAACGTCCTGACTTTC
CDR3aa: CSVGTGVAGANVLTF

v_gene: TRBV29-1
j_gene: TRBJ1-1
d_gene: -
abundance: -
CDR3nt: TGCAGCCTACGACAGGCGGATAGCACTGAAGCTTTCTTT
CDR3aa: CSLRQADSTEAFF

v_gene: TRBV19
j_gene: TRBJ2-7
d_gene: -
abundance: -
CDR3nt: TGTGCCAGTAGTATCGGTGTTGTGGTCTCCTACGAGCAGTACTTC
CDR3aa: CASSIGVVVSYEQYF

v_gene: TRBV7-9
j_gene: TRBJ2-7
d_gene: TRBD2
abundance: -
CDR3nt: TGTGCCAGCAGCTCGACGACTAGCGGTTCCTACGAGCAGTACTTC
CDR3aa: CASSSTTSGSYEQYF

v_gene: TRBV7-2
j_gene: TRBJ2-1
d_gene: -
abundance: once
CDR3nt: TGTGCCAGCAGCATCCCCGCCCTAACCTACAATGAGCAGTTCTTC
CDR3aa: CASSIPALTYNEQFF

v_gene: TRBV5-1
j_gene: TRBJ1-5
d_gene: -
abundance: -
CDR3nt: TGCGCCAGCAGCTTGGCAGGGAAGGAGCCCCAGCATTTT
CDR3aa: CASSLAGKEPQHF

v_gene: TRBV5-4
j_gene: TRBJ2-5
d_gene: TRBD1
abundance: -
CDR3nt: TGTGCCAGCAGTCCAGACAGGGGGCGGGAGACCCAGTACTTC
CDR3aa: CASSPDRGRETQYF

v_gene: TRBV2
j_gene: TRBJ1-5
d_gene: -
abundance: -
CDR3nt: TGTGCCAGCAGTGATCAGCAGGGATATAGCAATCAGCCCCAGCATTTT
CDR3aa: CASSDQQGYSNQPQHF

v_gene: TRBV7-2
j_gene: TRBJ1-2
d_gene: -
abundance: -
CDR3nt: TGTGCCAGCAGCGCGGCGGGGAACTATGGCTACACCTTC
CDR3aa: CASSAAGNYGYTF

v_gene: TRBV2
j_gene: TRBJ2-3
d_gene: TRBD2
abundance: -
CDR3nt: TGTGCCAGCAGTGAATCGACTAGCGGAAGGTTGCCTCTCCGGAGAGATACGCAGTATTTT
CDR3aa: CASSESTSGRLPLRRDTQYF

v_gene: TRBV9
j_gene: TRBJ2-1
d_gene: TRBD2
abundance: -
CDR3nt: TGTGCCAGCAGCGTAGGCGCGGGAGCTAGCAATGAGCAGTTCTTC
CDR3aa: CASSVGAGASNEQFF

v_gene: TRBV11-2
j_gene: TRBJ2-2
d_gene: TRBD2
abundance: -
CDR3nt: TGTGCCAGCAGCTTTCCCACTTCCGGGACTAGCTACACCGGGGAGCTGTTTTTT
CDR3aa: CASSFPTSGTSYTGELFF

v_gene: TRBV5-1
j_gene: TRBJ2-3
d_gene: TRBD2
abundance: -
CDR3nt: TGCGCCAGCAGCTTAGTGTCTAGCGGGAACACAGATACGCAGTATTTT
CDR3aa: CASSLVSSGNTDTQYF

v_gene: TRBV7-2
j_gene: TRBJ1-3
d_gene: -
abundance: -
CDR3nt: TGTGCCAGCAGCTTAGAGCTGGGGCCCGGCTCTGGAAACACCATATATTTT
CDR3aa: CASSLELGPGSGNTIYF

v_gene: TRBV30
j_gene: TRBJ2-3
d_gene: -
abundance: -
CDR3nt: TGTGCCTGGAGTAGGACCAGGGAGTATTTT
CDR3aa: CAWSRTREYF

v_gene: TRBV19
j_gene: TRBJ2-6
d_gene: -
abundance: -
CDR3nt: TGTGCCAGTAGACTGGCCGGGGGCTCTGGGGCCAACGTCCTGACTTTC
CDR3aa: CASRLAGGSGANVLTF

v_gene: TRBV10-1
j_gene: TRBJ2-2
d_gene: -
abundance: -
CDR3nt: TGCGCCAGCAGACAGGATAGCCAGACCGGGGAGCTGTTTTTT
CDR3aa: CASRQDSQTGELFF

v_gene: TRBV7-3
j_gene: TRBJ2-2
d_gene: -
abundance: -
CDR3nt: TGTGCCAGCAGCTTAAAGGGGGGGACCGGGGAGCTGTTTTTT
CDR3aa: CASSLKGGTGELFF

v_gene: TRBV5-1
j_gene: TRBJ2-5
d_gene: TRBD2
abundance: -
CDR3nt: TGCGCCAGCAGCTTGGGACTAGCGGGAAGGGAGACCCAGTACTTC
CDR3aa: CASSLGLAGRETQYF

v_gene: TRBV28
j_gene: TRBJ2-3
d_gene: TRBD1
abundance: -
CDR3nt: TGTGCCAGCAGTTTCCTACAGGGGACAGATACGCAGTATTTT
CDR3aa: CASSFLQGTDTQYF

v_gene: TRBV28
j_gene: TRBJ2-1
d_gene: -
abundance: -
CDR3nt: TGTGCCAGCAGTTTCGATCCGAGCTCCTACAATGAGCAGTTCTTC
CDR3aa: CASSFDPSSYNEQFF

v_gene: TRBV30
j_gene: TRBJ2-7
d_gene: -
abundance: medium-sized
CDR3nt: TGTGCCTGGAGTCCAGGGGCGGGCTACGAGCAGTACTTC
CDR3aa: CAWSPGAGYEQYF

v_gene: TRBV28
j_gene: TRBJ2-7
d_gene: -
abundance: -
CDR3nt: TGTGCCAGCATGGGGCAGGCCTACGAGCAGTACTTC
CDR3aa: CASMGQAYEQYF

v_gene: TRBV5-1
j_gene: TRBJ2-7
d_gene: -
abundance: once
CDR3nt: TGCGCCAGCAGCTTGGCCGCAGGGGGGAGATGGGAGCAGTACTTC
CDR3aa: CASSLAAGGRWEQYF

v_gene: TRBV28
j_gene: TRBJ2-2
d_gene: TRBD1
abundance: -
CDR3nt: TGTGCCAGCAGTTTATCCACAGGGGGACTGTTTTTT
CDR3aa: CASSLSTGGLFF

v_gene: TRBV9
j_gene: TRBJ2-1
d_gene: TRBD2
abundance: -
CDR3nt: TGTGCCAGCAGCTTTAGCGGGAGTTACAATGAGCAGTTCTTC
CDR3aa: CASSFSGSYNEQFF

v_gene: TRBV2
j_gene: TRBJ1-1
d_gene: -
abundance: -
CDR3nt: TGTGCCAGCAGCGATCCGGGACGGGGGACGACTGAAGCTTTCTTT
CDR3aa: CASSDPGRGTTEAFF

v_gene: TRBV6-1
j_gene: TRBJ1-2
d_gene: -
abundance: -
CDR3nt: TGTGCCAGCAGTGAGGGCCAGGCGGAAGAGGGCTATGGCTACACCTTC
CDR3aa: CASSEGQAEEGYGYTF

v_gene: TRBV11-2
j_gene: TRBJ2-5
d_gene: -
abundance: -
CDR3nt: TGTGCCAGCAGCTTATCGGGACACCCGGGAGGAGAGACCCAGTACTTC
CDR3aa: CASSLSGHPGGETQYF

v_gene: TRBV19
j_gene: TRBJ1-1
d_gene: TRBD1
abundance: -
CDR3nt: TGTGCCAGACCGGGACAGGCGGAAACTGAAGCTTTCTTT
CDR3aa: CARPGQAETEAFF

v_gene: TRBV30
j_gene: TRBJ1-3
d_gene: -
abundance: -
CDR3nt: TGTGCCTGGGTGGACAAGAGGCTCTCTGGAAACACCATATATTTT
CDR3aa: CAWVDKRLSGNTIYF

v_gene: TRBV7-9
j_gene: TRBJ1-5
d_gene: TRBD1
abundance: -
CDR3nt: TGTGCCAGCAGCTGGGACAGGAACAGCAATCAGCCCCAGCATTTT
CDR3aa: CASSWDRNSNQPQHF

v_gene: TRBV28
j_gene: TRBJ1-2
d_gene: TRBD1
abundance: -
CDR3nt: TGTGCCAGCAGTCCAGGACAGGGTGGAGGCTACACCTTC
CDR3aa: CASSPGQGGGYTF

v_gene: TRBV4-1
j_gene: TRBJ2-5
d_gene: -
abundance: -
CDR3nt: TGCGCCAGCAGCCAAGACGCAGGGTCTCGAGAGACCCAGTACTTC
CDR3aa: CASSQDAGSRETQYF

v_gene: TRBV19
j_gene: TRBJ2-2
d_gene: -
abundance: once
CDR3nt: TGTGCCAGTAGTATAGATCAGGTCACCGGGGAGCTGTTTTTT
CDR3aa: CASSIDQVTGELFF

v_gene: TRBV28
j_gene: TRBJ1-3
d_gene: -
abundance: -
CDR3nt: TGTGCCACAACTGCTGGAAACACCATATATTTT
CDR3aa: CATTAGNTIYF

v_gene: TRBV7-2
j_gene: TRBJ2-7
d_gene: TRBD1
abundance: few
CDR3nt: TGTGCCAGCAGCCCGACAGGGTACGAGCAGTACTTC
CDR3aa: CASSPTGYEQYF

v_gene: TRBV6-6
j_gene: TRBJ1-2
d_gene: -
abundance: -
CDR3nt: TGTGCCAGCAGTTATCAGGGTAACTATGGCTACACCTTC
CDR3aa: CASSYQGNYGYTF

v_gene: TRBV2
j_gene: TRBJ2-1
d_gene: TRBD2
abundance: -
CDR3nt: TGTGCCAGCAGTGGCTCCCTAGCGGGAGCTCTGGAGCAGTTCTTC
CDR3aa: CASSGSLAGALEQFF

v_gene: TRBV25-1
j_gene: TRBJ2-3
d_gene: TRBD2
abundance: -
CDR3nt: TGTGCCAGCAGTGAGACCGGGAGGTCCACAGATACGCAGTATTTT
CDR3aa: CASSETGRSTDTQYF

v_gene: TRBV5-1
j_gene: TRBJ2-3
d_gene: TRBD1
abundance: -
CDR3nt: TGCGCCAGCAGCTTTCAAGGGGGCCGTATCACAGATACGCAGTATTTT
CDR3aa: CASSFQGGRITDTQYF

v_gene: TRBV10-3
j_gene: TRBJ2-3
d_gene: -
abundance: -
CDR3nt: TGTGCCATCAACAGCGGAAACACAGATACGCAGTATTTT
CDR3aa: CAINSGNTDTQYF

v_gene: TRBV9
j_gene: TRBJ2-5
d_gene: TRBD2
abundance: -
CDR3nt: TGTGCCAGCAGCGTTAGCGGGAGAGGGGAGACCCAGTACTTC
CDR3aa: CASSVSGRGETQYF

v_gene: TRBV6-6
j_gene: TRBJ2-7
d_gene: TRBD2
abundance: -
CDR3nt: TGTGCCAGCAGTTACGGGGCTAGCGGAGCCTACGAGCAGTACTTC
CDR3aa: CASSYGASGAYEQYF

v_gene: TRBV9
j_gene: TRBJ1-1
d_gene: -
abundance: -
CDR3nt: TGTGCCAGCAGCGTACAGGCCACGAACACTGAAGCTTTCTTT
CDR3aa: CASSVQATNTEAFF

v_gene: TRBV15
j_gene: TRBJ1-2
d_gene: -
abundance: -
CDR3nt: TGTGCCACCAGCAGAGGGGGCTACTATGGCTACACCTTC
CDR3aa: CATSRGGYYGYTF

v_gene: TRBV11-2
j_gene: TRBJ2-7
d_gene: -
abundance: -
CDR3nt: TGTGCCAGCAGCTTTACAGGGATTCCCTACGAGCAGTACTTC
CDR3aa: CASSFTGIPYEQYF